This T cell receptor beta chain is drawn from a study of blood T cell repertoires in COVID-19. Study context: Samples of COVID-19 (acute and convalescent) were obtained from the United States, Italy and Spain. Sample material is recorded as cDNA or gDNA derived from T cells, B-cell-depleted T cells, or PBMCs.

Participants were aged about 18 to 90 years from around 26 US areas. This CDR3 region has 18 residues. The germline V and J ends were trimmed by 6 bases and 0 bases, with 24 bases remaining between them. Germline CDR1 MNHEY, CDR2 SMNVEV (reference sequence). The method was immunoSEQ multiplex PCR; TCRdb's version includes in-frame clones alone and lacks a portion of them. The table shows hundreds of thousands of clones, with about 89% occurring only once. The material sequenced was PBMCs or T cells enriched from blood (not recorded which). The rearrangement links TRBV27 to TRBJ2-7; D may be TRBD2 (6 bases). The clonotype originates from a man aged 40-55 years who had recovered from COVID-19. The DNA of the CDR3 is TGTGCCAGCAGACCCCAGTACACCCGGTGGAGGGCCTCCTACGAGCAGTACTTC. Amino acid sequence: CASRPQYTRWRASYEQYF.